The present T cell receptor (beta chain) was sequenced within a study of T cell changes during pregnancy in multiple sclerosis. Sequenced by immunoSEQ multiplex PCR; TCRdb stores in-frame clones only, minus some. The sample includes about 70,000 clones, about 95% of them seen just once. The TCR was taken from a female donor with multiple sclerosis, enrolled in a pregnancy study. This material consisted of peripheral blood, taken in the third trimester of pregnancy.

The CDR3 DNA reads as TGTGCCAGCTCCGACGGGGGCTCCTACGAGCAGTACTTC. Translation: CASSDGGSYEQYF. The gene calls are TRBV25-1 and TRBJ2-7; tentative D call: TRBD2 (6 bases). Trimming took off 8 bases at V and 0 bases at J, with 11 bases between the two ends. CDR3 length equals 13 residues. Germline V gene data show CDR1 as MGHDK and CDR2 as SYGVNS.